This TCR beta chain emerged from a study of OX40 agonist ivuxolimab in advanced cancers. The V and J ends lost 0 bases and 3 bases, in that order; junction bases with no gene match: 4. From germline, CDR1 is SGHRS and CDR2 YFSETQ. The CDR3 loop spans 15 amino acids. Only in-frame clones appear in the TCRdb table, and some are missing; sequencing was by immunoSEQ multiplex PCR. The sample has tens of thousands of clones, about 85% seen once; the top ten hold 0.3% to 0.45%. The TCR comes from an adult with an advanced solid tumor such as melanoma, head and neck, liver or kidney cancer. The chain is built from TRBV5-1 and TRBJ2-5, with 8 positions matching TRBD2. The sample was CD4+ or CD8+ T cells sorted from blood, taken in a trial of the OX40 agonist ivuxolimab. CDR3 in DNA: TGCGCCAGCAGCTTGGATGGGCGGGGGGAAGAGACCCAGTACTTC. Translated, it gives CASSLDGRGEETQYF.